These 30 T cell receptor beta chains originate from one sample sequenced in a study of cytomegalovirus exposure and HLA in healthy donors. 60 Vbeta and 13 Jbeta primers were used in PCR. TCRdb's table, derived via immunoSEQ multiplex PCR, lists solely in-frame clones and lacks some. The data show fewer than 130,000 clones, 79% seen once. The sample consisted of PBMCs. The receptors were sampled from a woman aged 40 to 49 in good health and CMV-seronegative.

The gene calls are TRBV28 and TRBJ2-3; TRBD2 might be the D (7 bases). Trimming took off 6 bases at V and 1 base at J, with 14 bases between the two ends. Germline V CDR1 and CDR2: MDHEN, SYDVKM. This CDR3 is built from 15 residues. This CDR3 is CASRTRGGGTDTQYF. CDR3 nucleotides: TGTGCCAGCAGGACCAGAGGGGGGGGCACAGATACGCAGTATTTT.

CDR3 nucleotide sequence: TGTGCCAGTAGTATAATCGCGGACAGGGCCTATGGCTACACCTTC. Translating gives CASSIIADRAYGYTF. This chain connects TRBV19 to TRBJ1-2; TRBD1 agrees at 8 bases. V lost 2 bases and J lost 4; bases outside the gene matches: 6. The CDR3 is 15 residues long. Germline CDR1 is LNHDA and CDR2 is SQIVND (reference sequence).

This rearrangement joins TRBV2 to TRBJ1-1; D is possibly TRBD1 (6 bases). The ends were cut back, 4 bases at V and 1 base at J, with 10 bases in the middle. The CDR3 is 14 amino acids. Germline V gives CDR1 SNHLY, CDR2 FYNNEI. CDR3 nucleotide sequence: TGTGCCAGCAGTGCCTGGACAGCGAACACTGAAGCTTTCTTT. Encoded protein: CASSAWTANTEAFF.

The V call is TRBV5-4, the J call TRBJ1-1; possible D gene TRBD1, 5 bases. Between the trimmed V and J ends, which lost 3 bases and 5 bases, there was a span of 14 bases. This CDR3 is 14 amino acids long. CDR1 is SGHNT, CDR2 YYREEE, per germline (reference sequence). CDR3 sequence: CASSSRQEGTEAFF. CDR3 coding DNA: TGTGCCAGCAGCTCCCGTCAGGAGGGGACTGAAGCTTTCTTT.

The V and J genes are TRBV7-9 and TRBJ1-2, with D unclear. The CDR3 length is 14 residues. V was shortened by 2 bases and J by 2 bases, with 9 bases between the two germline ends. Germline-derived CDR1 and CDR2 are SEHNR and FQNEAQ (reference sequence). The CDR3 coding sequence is TGTGCCAGCAGCTTATCCCCACTAAACTATGGCTACACCTTC. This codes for CASSLSPLNYGYTF.

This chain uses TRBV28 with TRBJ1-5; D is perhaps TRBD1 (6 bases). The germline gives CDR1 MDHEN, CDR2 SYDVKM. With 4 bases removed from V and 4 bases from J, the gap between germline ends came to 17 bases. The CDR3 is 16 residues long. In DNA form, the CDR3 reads TGTGCCAGCAGTTCGCCCCCGGACAGAGGAAATCAGCCCCAGCATTTT. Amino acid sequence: CASSSPPDRGNQPQHF.

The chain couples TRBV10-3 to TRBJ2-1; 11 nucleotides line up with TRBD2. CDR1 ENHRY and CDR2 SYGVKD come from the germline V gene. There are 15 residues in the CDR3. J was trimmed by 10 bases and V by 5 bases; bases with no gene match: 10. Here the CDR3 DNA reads TGTGCCATCAGTTTTAGACTAGCGGGGTCAATCGAGCAGTTCTTC. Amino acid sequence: CAISFRLAGSIEQFF.

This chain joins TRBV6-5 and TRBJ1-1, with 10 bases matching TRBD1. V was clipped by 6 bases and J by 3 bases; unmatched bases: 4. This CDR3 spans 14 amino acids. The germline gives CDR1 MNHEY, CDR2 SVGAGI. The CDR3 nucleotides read TGTGCCAGCAGGGGGACAGGGGAGGACACTGAAGCTTTCTTT. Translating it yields CASRGTGEDTEAFF.

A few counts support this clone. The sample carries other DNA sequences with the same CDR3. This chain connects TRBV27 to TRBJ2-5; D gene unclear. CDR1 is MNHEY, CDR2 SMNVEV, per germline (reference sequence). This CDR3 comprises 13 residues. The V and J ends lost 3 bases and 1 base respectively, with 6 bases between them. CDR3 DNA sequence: TGTGCCAGCAGTTTCTCCTTCCAAGAGACCCAGTACTTC. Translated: CASSFSFQETQYF.

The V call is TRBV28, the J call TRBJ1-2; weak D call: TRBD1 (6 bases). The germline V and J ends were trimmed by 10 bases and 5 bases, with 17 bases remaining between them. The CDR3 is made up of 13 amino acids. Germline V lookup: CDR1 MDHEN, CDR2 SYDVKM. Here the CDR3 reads CATPGGAGYGYTF. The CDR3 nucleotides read TGTGCCACCCCTGGGGGGGCCGGGTATGGCTACACCTTC.

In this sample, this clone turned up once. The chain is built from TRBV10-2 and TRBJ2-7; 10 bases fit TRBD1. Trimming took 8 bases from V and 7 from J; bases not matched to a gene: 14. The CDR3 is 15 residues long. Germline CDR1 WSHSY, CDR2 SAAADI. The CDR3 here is CASLPPGTGEREQYF. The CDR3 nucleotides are TGCGCCAGCCTACCTCCCGGGACAGGGGAGAGAGAGCAGTACTTC.

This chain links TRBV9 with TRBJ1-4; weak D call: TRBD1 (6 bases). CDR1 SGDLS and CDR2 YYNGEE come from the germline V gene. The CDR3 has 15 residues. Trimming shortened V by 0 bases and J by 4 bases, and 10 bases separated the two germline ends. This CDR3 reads CASSVDTGHNEKLFF. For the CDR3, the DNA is TGTGCCAGCAGCGTAGATACAGGGCATAATGAAAAACTGTTTTTT.

CDR3 in amino acids: CASSNRGGKNIQYF. The CDR3 DNA is TGTGCCAGTAGTAACAGGGGAGGCAAAAACATTCAGTACTTC. The rearrangement uses TRBV19 and TRBJ2-4, with a weak D call TRBD1 (7 bases). Trimming took off 4 bases at V and 3 bases at J, with 10 bases between the two ends. CDR1 and CDR2 (germline): LNHDA, SQIVND (reference sequence). The CDR3 loop spans 14 amino acids.

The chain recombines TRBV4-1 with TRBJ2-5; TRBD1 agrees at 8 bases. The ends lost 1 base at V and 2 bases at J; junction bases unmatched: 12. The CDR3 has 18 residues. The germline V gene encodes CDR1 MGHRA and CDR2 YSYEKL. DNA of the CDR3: TGCGCCAGCAGCCAAGGGACAGGGATTTCCCTCACGCAAGAGACCCAGTACTTC. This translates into CASSQGTGISLTQETQYF.

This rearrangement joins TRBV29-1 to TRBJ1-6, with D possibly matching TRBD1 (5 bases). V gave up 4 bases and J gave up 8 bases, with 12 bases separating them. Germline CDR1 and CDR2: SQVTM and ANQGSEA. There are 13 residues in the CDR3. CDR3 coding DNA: TGCAGCGTTGCGTTGGGGGGGGATTCACCCCTCCACTTT. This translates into CSVALGGDSPLHF.

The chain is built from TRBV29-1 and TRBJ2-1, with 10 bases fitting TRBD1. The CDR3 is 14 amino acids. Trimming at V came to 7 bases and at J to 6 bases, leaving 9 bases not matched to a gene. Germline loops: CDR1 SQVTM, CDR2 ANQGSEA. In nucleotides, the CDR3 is TGCAGCGGTTTGACAGGGGGCGCGGGCAATGAGCAGTTCTTC. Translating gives CSGLTGGAGNEQFF.

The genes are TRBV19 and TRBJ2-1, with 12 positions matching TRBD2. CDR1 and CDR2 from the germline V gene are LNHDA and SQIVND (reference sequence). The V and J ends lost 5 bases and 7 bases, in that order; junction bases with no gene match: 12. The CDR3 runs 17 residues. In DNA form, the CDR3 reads TGTGCCAGTAGTGGACGGACTAGCGGGGTTACGTGGAATGAGCAGTTCTTC. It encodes CASSGRTSGVTWNEQFF.

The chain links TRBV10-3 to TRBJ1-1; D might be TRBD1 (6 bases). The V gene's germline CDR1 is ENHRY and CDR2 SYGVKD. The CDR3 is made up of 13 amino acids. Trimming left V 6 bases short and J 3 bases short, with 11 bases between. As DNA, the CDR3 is TGTGCCATCAGGCAGAGGACAGACACTGAAGCTTTCTTT. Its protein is CAIRQRTDTEAFF.

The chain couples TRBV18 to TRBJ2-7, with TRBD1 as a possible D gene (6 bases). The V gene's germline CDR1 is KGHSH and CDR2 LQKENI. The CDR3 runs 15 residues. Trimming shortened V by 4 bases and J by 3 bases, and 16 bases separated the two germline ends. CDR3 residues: CASSRGPGAFYEQYF. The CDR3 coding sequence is TGTGCCAGCTCACGCGGGCCAGGGGCTTTCTACGAGCAGTACTTC.

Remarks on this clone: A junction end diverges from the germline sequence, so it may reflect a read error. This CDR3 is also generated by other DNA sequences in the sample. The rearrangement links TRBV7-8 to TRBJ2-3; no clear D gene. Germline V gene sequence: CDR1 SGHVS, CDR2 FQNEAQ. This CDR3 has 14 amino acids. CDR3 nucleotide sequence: TGCGCCAGCAGCCAGGCGCGAGCCTCAGATACGCAGTATTTT. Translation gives CASSQARASDTQYF.

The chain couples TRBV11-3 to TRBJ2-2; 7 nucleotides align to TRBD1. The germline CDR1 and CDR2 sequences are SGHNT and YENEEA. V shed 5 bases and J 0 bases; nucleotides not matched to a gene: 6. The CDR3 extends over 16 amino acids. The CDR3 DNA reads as TGTGCCAGCAGCCGGGACAGCTCAGCGAACACCGGGGAGCTGTTTTTT. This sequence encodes CASSRDSSANTGELFF.

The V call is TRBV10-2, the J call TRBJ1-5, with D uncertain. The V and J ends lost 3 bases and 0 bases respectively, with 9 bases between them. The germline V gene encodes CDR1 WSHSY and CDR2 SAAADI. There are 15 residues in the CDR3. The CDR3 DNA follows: TGCGCCAGCAGTGAACAGCTGTTTAGCAATCAGCCCCAGCATTTT. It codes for CASSEQLFSNQPQHF.

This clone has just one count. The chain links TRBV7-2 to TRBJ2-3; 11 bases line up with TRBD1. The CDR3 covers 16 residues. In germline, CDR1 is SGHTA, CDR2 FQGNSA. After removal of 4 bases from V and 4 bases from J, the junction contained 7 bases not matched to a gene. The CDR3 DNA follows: TGTGCCAGCAGCTCCCGGACAGGGGGCGGCGCAGATACGCAGTATTTT. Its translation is CASSSRTGGGADTQYF.

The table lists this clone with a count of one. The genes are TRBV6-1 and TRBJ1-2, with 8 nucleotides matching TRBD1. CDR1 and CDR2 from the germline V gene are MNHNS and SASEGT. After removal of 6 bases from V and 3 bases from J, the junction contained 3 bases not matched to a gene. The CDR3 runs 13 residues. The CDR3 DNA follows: TGTGCCAGCAGCCTACAGGGGGACTATGGCTACACCTTC. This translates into CASSLQGDYGYTF.

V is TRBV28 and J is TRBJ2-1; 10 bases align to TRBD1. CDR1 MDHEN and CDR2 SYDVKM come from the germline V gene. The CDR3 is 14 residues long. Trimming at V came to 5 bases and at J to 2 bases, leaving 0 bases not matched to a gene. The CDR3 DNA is TGTGCCAGCAGTGGGACAGGGGCCTACAATGAGCAGTTCTTC. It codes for CASSGTGAYNEQFF.

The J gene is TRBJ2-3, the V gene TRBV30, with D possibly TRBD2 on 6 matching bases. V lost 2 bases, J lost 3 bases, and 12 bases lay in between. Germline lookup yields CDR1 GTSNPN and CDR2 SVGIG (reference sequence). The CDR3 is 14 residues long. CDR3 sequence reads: CAWSPGTATDTQYF. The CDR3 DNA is TGTGCCTGGAGTCCTGGGACTGCGACAGATACGCAGTATTTT.

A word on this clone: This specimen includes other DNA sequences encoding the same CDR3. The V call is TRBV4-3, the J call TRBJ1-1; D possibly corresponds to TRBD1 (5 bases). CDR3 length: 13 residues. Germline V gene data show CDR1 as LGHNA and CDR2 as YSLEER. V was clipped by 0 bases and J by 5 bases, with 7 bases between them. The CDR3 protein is CASSQERGTEAFF. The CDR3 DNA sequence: TGCGCCAGCAGCCAAGAAAGGGGAACTGAAGCTTTCTTT.

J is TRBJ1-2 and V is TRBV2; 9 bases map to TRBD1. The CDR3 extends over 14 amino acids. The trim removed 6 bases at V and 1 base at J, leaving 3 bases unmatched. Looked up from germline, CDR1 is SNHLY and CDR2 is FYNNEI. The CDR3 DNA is TGTGCCAGCAGCCGGGACAGGGTTAACTATGGCTACACCTTC. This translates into CASSRDRVNYGYTF.

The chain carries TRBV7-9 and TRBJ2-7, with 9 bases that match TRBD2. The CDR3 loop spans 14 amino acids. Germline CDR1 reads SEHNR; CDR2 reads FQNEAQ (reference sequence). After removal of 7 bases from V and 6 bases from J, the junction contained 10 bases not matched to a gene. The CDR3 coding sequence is TGTGCCAGCAATCCGGTAGCGGGGGTGGGCGAGCAGTACTTC. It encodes CASNPVAGVGEQYF.

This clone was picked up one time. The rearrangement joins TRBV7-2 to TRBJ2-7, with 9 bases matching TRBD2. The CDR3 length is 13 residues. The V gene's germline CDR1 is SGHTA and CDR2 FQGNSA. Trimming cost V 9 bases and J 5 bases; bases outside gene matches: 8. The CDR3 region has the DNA TGTGCCAGTAGCCTAGCGGGGAGTCACGAGCAGTACTTC. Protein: CASSLAGSHEQYF.